This T cell receptor beta chain appears in the sequencing data of a study of control samples from healthy donors and cancer patients. The method was immunoSEQ multiplex PCR; TCRdb's version includes in-frame clones alone and lacks a portion of them. The repertoire holds approximately 140,000 clones, with 93% as singletons. Sequenced input: blood. The sequence was collected from a man between 18 and 35 years old in good health.

The CDR3 reads CASSQHRGGGSDTQYF. As DNA, the CDR3 is TGTGCCAGCAGCCAACACCGGGGCGGGGGTTCAGATACGCAGTATTTT. The chain is built from TRBV4-2 and TRBJ2-3, with 7 bases identical to TRBD2. The V and J ends lost 2 bases and 4 bases, in that order; junction bases with no gene match: 9. CDR1 and CDR2 from the germline V gene are LGHNA and YNFKEQ. The CDR3 is made up of 16 amino acids.